This TCR beta chain was captured by sequencing in a study of post-analysis software for immune sequencing data. As for the study in general: Relapsing-remitting, secondary progressive and progressive-relapsing courses of multiple sclerosis were included.

V was pared by 5 bases and J by 2 bases, with 16 bases between. Germline V lookup: CDR1 SEHNR, CDR2 FQNEAQ (reference sequence). The CDR3 is 16 residues long. As regards this clonotype: Its antigen remains unknown.

Study-wide results and limits: F measure clustering grouped samples strongly by preparation batch. Patients had higher frequencies than controls of roughly five TRBV segments, including TRBV5-6, TRBV5-1 and TRBV20-1. Diversity measured as normalized Chao1 was significantly lower in multiple sclerosis patients than in controls.

The TCR beta cDNA libraries contained unique molecular identifiers. Roughly 450,000 cDNA molecules were recovered from an input of about 1 to 10 million T cells. TCRdb reanalysed the PCR reads using MiXCR and keeps one entry per CDR3 protein. There are fewer than 700,000 distinct CDR3 sequences in the sample; 44% occur only once, and 1.7% lies in the top ten. The V gene is TRBV7-9, the J gene TRBJ2-4; TRBD2 might be the D (6 bases). This receptor was taken from a girl aged 10-17 years with multiple sclerosis. Sequencing input: blood. This CDR3 reads CASSIRGAGSKNIQYF. CDR3 coding DNA: TGTGCCAGCAGCATAAGGGGAGCGGGTTCCAAAAACATTCAGTACTTC. Together with reference TRBV7-9 and TRBJ2-4, the CDR3 gives the full variable domain: DTGVSQNPRHKITKRGQNVTFRCDPISEHNRLYWYRQTLGQGPEFLTYFQNEAQLEKSRLLSDRFSAERPKGSFSTLEIQRTEQGDSAMYLCASSIRGAGSKNIQYFGAGTRLSVL.